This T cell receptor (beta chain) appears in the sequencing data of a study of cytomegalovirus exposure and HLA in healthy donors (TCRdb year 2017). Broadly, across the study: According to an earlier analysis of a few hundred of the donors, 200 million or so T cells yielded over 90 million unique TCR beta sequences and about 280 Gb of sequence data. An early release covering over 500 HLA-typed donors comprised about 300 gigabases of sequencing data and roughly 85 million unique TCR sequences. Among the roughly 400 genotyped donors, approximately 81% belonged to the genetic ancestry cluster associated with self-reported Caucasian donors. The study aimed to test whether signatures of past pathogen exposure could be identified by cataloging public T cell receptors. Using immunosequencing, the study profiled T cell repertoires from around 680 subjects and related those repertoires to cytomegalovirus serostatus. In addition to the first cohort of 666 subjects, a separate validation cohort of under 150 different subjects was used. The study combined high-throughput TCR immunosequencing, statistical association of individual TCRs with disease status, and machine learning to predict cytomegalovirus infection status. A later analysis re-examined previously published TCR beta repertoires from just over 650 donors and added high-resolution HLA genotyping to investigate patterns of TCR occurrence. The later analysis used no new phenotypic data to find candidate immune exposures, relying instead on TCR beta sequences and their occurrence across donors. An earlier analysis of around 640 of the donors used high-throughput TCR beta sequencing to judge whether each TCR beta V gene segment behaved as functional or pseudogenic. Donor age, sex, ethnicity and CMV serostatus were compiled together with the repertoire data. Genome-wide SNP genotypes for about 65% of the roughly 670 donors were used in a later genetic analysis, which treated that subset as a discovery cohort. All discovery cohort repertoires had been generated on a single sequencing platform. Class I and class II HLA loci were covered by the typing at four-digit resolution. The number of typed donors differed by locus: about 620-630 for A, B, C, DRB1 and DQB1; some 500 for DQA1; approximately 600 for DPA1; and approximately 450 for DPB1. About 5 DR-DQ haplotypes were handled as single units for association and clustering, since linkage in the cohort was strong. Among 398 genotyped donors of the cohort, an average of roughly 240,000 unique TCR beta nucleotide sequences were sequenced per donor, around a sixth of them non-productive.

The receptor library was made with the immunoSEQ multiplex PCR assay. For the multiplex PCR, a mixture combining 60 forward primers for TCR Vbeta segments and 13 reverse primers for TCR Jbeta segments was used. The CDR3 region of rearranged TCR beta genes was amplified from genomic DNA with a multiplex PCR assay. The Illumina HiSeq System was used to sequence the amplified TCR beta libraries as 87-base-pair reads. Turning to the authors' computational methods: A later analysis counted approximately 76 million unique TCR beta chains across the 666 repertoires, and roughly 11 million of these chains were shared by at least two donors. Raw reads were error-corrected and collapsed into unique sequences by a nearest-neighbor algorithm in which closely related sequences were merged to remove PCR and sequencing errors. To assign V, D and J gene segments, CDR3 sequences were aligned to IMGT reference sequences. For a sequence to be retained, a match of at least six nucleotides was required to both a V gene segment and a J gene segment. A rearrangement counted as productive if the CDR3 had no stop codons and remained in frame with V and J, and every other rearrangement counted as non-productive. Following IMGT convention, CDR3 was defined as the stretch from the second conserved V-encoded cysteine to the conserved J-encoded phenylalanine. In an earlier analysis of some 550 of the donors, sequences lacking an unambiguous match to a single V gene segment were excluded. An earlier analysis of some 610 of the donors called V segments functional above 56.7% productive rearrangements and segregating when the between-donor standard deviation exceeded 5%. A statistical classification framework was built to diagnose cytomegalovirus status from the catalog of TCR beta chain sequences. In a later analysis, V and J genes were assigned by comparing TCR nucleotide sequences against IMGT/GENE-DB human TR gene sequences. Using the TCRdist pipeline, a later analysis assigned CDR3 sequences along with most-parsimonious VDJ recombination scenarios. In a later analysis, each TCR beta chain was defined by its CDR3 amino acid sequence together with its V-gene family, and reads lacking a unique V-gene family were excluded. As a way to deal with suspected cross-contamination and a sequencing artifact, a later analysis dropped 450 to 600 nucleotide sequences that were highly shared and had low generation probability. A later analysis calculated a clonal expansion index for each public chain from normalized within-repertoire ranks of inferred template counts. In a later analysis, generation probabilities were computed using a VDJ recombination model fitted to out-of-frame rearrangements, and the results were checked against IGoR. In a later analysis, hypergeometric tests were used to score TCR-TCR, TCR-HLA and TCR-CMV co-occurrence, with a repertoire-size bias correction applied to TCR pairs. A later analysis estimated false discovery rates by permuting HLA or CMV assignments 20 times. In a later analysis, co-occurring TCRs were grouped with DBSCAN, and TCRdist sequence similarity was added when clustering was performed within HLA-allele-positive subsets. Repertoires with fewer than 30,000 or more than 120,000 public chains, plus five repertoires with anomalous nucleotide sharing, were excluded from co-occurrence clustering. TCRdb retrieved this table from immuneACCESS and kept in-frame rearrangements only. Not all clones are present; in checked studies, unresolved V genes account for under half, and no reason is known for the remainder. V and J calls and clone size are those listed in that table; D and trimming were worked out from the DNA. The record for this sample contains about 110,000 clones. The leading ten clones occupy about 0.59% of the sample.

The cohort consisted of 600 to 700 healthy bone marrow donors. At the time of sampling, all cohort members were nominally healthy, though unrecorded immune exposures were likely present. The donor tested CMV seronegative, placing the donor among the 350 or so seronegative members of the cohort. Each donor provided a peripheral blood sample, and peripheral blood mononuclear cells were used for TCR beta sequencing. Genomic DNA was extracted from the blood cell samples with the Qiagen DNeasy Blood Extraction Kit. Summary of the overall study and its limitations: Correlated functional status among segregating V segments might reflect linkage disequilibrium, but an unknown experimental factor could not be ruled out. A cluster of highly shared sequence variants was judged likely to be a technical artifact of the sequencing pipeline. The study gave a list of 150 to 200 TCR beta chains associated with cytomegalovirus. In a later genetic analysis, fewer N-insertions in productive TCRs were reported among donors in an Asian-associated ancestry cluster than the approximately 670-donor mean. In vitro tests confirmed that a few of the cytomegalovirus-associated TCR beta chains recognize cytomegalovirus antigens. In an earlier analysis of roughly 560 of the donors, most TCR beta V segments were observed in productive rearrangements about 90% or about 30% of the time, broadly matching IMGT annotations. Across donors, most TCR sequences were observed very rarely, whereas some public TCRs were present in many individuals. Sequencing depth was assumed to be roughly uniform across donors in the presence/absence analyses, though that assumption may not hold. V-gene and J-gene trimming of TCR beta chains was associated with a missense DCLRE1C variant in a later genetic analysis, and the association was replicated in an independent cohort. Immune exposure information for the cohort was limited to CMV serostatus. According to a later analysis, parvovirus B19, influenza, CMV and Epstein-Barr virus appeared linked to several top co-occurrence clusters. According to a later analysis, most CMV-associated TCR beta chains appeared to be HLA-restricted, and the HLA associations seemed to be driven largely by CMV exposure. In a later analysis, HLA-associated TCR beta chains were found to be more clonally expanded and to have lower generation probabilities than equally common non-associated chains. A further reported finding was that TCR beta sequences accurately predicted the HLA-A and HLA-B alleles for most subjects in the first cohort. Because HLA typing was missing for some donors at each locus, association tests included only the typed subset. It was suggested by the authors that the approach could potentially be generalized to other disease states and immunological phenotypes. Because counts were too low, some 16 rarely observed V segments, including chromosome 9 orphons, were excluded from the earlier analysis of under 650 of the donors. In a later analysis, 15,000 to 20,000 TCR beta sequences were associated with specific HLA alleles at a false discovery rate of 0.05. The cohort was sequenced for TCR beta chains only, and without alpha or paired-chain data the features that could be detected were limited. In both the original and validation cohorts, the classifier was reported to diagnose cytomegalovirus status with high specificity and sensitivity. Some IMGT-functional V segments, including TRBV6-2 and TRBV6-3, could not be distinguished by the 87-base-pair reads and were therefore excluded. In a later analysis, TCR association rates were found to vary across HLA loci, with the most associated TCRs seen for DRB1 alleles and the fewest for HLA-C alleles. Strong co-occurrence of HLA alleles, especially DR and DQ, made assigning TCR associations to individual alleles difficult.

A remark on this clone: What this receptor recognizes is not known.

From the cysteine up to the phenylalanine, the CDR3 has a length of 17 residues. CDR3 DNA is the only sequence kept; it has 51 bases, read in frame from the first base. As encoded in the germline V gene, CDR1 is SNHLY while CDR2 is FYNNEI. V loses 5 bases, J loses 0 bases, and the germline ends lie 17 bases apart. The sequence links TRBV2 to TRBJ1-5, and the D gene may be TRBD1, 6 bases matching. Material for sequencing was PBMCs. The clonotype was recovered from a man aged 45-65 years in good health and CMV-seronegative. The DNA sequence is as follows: TGTGCCAGCAGTAAACAGACCGGGACACTTAGCAATCAGCCCCAGCATTTT. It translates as CASSKQTGTLSNQPQHF.